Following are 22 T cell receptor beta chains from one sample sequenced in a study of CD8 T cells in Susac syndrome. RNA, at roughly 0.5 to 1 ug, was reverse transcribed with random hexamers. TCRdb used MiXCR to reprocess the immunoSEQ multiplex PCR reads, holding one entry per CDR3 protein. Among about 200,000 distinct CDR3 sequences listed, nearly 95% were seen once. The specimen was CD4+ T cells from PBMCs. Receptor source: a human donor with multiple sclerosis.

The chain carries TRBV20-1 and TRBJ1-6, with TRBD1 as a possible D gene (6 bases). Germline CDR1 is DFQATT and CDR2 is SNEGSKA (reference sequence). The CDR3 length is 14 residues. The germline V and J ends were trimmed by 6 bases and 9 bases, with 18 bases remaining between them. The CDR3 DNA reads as TGCAGTGCAAGACCTCTACAGGGTAGTTCACCCCTCCACTTT. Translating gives CSARPLQGSSPLHF.

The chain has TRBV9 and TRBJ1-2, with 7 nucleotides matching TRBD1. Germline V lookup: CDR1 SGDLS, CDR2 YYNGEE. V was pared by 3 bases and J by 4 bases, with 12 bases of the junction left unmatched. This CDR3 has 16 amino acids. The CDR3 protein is CASSDLRDRLFYGYTF. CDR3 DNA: TGTGCCAGCAGCGACCTCCGGGACAGATTGTTCTATGGCTACACCTTC.

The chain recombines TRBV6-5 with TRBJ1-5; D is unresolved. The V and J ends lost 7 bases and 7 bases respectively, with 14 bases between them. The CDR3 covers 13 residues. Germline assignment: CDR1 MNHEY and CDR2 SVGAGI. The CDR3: CASMTGLGQPQHF. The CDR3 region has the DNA TGTGCCAGCATGACCGGGTTGGGGCAGCCCCAGCATTTT.

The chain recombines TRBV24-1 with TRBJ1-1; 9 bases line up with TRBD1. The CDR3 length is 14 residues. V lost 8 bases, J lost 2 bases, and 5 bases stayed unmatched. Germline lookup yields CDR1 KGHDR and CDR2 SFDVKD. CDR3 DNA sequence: TGTGCCACCATGAAGGGACAGGGAAACACTGAAGCTTTCTTT. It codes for CATMKGQGNTEAFF.

CDR3 nucleotides: TGTGTCCAGCAAGGTGCGGGAGGCCGAGGTGAGCAGTTCTTC. It encodes CVQQGAGGRGEQFF. This chain links TRBV30 with TRBJ2-1; TRBD2 matches at 8 bases. The CDR3 extends over 14 amino acids. Germline V gene data show CDR1 as GTSNPN and CDR2 as SVGIG (reference sequence).

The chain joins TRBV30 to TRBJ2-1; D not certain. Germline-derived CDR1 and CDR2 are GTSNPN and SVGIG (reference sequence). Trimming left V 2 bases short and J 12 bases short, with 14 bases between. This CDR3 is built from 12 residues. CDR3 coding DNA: TGTGCCTGGAGTCCTCGCCTTGCCGGGCAGTTCTTC. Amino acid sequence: CAWSPRLAGQFF.

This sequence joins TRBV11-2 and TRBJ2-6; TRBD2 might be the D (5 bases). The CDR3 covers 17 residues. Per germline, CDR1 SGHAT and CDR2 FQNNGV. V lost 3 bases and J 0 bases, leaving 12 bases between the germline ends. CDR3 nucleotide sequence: TGTGCCAGCAGCTTCTTTCGGGGTTCCTCTGGGGCCAACGTCCTGACTTTC. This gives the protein CASSFFRGSSGANVLTF.

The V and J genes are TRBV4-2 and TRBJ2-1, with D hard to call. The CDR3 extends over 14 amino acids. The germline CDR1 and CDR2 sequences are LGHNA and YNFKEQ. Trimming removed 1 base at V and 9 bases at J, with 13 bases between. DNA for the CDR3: TGTGCCAGCAGCCAAGCCGGCCACCCGGGTGAGCAGTTCTTC. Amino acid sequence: CASSQAGHPGEQFF.

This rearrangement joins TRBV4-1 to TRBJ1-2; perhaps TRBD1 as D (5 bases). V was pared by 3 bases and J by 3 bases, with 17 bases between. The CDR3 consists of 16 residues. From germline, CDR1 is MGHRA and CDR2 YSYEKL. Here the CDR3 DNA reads TGCGCCAGCAGCCAGTCCGGGGGGGAAGTTTACTATGGCTACACCTTC. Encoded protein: CASSQSGGEVYYGYTF.

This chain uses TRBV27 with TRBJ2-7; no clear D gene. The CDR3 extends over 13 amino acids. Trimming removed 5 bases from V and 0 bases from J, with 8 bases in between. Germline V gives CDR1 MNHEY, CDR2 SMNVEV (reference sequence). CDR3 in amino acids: CASSKAASYEQYF. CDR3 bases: TGTGCCAGCAGTAAGGCAGCCTCCTACGAGCAGTACTTC.

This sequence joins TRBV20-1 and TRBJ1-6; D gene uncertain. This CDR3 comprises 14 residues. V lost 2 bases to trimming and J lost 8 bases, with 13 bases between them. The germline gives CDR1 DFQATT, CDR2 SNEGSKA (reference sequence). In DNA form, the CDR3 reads TGCAGTGCTAGAATTGGACCGCCTGATTCACCCCTCCACTTT. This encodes CSARIGPPDSPLHF.

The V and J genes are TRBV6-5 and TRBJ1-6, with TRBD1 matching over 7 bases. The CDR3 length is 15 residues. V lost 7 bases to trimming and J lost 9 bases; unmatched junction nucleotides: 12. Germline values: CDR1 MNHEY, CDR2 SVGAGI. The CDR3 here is CASNKGAGIPSPLHF. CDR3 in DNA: TGTGCCAGCAACAAGGGGGCTGGGATCCCTTCACCCCTCCACTTT.

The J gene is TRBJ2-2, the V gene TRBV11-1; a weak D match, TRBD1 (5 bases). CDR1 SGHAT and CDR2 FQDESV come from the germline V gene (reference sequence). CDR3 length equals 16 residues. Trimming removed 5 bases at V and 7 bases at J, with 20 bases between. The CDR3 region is CASSHRTSRDGGELFF. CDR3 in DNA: TGTGCCAGCAGCCACCGAACCTCCAGGGATGGCGGGGAGCTGTTTTTT.

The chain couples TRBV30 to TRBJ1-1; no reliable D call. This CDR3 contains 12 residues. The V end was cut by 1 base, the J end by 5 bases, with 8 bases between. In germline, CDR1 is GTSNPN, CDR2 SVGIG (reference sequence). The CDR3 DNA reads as TGTGCCTGGAGTGCCGTGAGGACTGAAGCTTTCTTT. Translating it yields CAWSAVRTEAFF.

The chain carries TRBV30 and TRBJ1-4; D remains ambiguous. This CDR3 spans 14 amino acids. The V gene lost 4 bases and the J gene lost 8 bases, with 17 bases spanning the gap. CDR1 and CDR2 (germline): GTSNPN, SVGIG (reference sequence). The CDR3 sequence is CAWNPSGPREKLFF. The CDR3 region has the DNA TGTGCCTGGAACCCCAGTGGACCCAGGGAAAAACTGTTTTTT.

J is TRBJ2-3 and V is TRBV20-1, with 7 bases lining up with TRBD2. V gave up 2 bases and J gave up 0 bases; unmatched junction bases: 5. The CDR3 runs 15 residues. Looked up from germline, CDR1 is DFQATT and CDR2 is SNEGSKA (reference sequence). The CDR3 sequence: CSARPGEGSTDTQYF. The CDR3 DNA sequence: TGCAGTGCTAGACCTGGGGAGGGTAGCACAGATACGCAGTATTTT.

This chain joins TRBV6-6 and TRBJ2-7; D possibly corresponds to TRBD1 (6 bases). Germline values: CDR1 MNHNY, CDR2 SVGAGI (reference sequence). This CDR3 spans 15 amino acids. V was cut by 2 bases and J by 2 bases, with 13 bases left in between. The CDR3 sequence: CASSYDTGQAYEQYF. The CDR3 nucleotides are TGTGCCAGCAGTTACGATACAGGGCAGGCCTACGAGCAGTACTTC.

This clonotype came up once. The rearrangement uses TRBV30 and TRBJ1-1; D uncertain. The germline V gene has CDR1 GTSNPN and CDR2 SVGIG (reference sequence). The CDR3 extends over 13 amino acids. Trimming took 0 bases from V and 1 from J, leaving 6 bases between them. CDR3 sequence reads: CAWSVAGNTEAFF. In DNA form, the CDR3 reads TGTGCCTGGAGTGTAGCCGGGAACACTGAAGCTTTCTTT.

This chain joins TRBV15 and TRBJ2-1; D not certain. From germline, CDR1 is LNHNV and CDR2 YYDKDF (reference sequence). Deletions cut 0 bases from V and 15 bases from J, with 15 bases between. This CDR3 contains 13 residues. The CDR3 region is CATSRDVDGPWFF. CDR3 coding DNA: TGTGCCACCAGCAGAGATGTAGACGGCCCCTGGTTCTTC.

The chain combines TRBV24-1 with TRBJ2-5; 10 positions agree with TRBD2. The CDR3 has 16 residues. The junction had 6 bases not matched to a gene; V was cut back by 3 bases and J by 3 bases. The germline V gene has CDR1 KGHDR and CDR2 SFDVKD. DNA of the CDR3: TGTGCCACCAGTGATCCCGCTAGCGGGAGTAAAGAGACCCAGTACTTC. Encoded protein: CATSDPASGSKETQYF.

The CDR3 bases are TGTGCCAGCAGTTTAAGTATAGGAACCAACACTGAAGCTTTCTTT. This encodes CASSLSIGTNTEAFF. This chain links TRBV12-3 or TRBV12-4 with TRBJ1-1; D unclear. Deletions cut 2 bases from V and 2 bases from J, with 12 bases between. The CDR3 consists of 15 residues.

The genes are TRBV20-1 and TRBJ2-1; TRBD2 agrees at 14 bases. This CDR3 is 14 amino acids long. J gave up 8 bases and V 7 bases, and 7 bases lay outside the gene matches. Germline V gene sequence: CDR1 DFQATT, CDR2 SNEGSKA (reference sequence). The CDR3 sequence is CSVTQGLAGDEQFF. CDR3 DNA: TGCAGTGTCACACAGGGACTAGCGGGGGATGAGCAGTTCTTC.